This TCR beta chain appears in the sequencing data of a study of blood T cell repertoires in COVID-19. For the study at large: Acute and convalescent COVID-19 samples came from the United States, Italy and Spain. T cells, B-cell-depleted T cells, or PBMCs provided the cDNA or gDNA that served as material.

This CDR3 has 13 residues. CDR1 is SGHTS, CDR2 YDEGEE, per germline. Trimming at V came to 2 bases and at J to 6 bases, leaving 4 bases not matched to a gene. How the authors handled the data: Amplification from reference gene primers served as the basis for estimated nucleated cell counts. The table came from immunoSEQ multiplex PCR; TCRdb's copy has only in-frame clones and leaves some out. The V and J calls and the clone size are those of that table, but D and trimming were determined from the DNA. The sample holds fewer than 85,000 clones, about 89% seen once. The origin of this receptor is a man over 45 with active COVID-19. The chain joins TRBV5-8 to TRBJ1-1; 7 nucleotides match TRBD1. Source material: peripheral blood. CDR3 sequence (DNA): TGTGCCAGCAGCTTTCTCACAGGGGCTGAAGCTTTCTTT. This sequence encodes CASSFLTGAEAFF.